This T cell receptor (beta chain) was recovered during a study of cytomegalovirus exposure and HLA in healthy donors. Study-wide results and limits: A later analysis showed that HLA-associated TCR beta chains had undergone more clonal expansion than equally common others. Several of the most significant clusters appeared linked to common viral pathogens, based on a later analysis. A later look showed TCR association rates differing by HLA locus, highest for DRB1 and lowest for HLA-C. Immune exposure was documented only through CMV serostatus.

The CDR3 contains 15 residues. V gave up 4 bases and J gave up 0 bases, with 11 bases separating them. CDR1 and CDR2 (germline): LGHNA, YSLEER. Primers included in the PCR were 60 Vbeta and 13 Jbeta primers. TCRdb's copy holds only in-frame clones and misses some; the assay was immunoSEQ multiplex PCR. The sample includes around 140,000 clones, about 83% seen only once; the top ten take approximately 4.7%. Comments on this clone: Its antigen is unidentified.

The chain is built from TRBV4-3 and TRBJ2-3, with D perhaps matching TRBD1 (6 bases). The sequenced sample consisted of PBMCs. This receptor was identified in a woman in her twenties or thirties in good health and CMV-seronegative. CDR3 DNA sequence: TGCGCCAGCAGCCGGACAGTTATTAGCACAGATACGCAGTATTTT. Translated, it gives CASSRTVISTDTQYF.